This TCR beta chain is from a study of metastatic and nonmetastatic thyroid tumors. The overall study: Both malignant and benign thyroid patients supplied peripheral blood and tumor or nodule tissue samples, across which the repertoires of these patients were then compared. Study outcomes and limitations: Reports indicated that malignant thyroid tumors showed significantly higher TCR beta diversity than benign nodules did, in blood and tumor.

The germline V and J ends were trimmed by 1 base and 0 bases, with 10 bases remaining between them. The CDR3 contains 15 residues. Per the original data handling: CDR3 was compared across clinicopathological groups, and the resulting differences were used to build a distant-metastasis classifier for papillary thyroid cancer. TCRdb recomputed clones from the PCR reads via MiXCR. TCRdb, not the original authors, processed these V and J calls. In the table there are about 85,000 clones, approximately 9% of which are singletons. This clone has a count of ten or more. Its target is unknown. Every patient was untreated before thyroid surgery.

Material for sequencing was blood. This chain connects TRBV12-3 or TRBV12-4 to TRBJ2-7; D is possibly TRBD2 (5 bases). This receptor was obtained from a female donor with papillary thyroid cancer or a benign thyroid nodule (not recorded which). Some clones in this sample may be carry-over from other donors' samples. CDR3 loop: CASSLGPGSSYEQYF. The CDR3, as DNA: TGTGCCAGCAGTTTAGGGCCGGGGAGCTCCTACGAGCAGTACTTC.